A single sample is the source of the 19 T cell receptor beta chains below, sequenced in a study of T cells after yellow fever vaccination. MiXCR, run by TCRdb on the 5' RACE reads, gives a single entry per CDR3 protein. Here the sample spans approximately 180,000 distinct CDR3 sequences, about 6% being singletons. Sequenced here: CD4+ T cells sorted from PBMCs, sampled on the day of the first yellow fever vaccination. The receptors here all came from a man in his late teens or twenties who received the YFV17D yellow fever vaccine.

Many counts were recorded for this clonotype. The chain has TRBV18 and TRBJ1-5; D may be TRBD1 (6 bases). CDR1 and CDR2 from the germline V gene are KGHSH and LQKENI. The germline V and J ends were trimmed by 4 bases and 7 bases, with 14 bases remaining between them. The CDR3 spans 14 residues. The chain's CDR3 is CASSRGGTEQPQHF. CDR3 in DNA: TGTGCCAGCTCACGAGGGGGAACGGAACAGCCCCAGCATTTT. The entire variable domain, with the rest obtained from reference TRBV18 and TRBJ1-5, is as follows: NAGVMQNPRHLVRRRGQEARLRCSPMKGHSHVYWYRQLPEEGLKFMVYLQKENIIDESGMPKERFSAEFPKEGPSILRIQQVVRGDSAAYFCASSRGGTEQPQHFGDGTRLSIL.

This clonotype was picked up a small number of times. The chain couples TRBV28 to TRBJ1-1; 7 bases are a match to TRBD1. Germline values: CDR1 MDHEN, CDR2 SYDVKM. V trimming: 6 bases; J trimming: 2 bases; junction bases outside the gene matches: 9. The CDR3 covers 15 residues. The CDR3 DNA reads TGTGCCAGCAGGGGACAGTCTAGCGGAAACACTGAAGCTTTCTTT. Protein sequence: CASRGQSSGNTEAFF.

The chain carries TRBV24-1 and TRBJ2-3, with D perhaps matching TRBD1 or TRBD2 (5 bases each). The germline V gene has CDR1 KGHDR and CDR2 SFDVKD. The CDR3 loop spans 16 amino acids. Trimming took off 0 bases at V and 3 bases at J, with 12 bases between the two ends. The CDR3 DNA reads TGTGCCACCAGTGATTTGCCCAGTGAGGGGACAGATACGCAGTATTTT. Its protein product is CATSDLPSEGTDTQYF.

The sample holds many counts of this clonotype. This rearrangement joins TRBV7-2 to TRBJ2-3, with TRBD1 identical over 8 bases. This CDR3 is 14 amino acids long. The V gene end was trimmed by 6 bases and the J gene end by 2 bases; junction bases not matched to a gene: 4. Germline values: CDR1 SGHTA, CDR2 FQGNSA. The CDR3 nucleotides are TGTGCCAGCAGTCGGACAGGGATCACAGATACGCAGTATTTT. This gives the protein CASSRTGITDTQYF.

The chain employs TRBV19 and TRBJ1-1; no clear D. The CDR3 contains 13 residues. The germline V gene encodes CDR1 LNHDA and CDR2 SQIVND (reference sequence). V was pared by 5 bases and J by 4 bases, with 11 bases between. DNA for the CDR3: TGTGCCAGTAGTCCCCGGACCGGCACTGAAGCTTTCTTT. This translates into CASSPRTGTEAFF.

This clonotype has ten or more counts. The chain has TRBV6-5 and TRBJ2-2; TRBD1 aligns across 12 bases. The CDR3 is made up of 16 amino acids. Germline trimming cut 6 bases from V and 3 bases from J; bases unmatched to any gene: 5. Per germline, CDR1 MNHEY and CDR2 SVGAGI. This chain's CDR3 is CASSPRDRGHTGELFF. CDR3 DNA: TGTGCCAGCAGCCCCAGGGACAGGGGGCACACCGGGGAGCTGTTTTTT.

This clonotype has a count of ten or more. The chain employs TRBV2 and TRBJ2-2; D is ambiguous. This CDR3 region has 13 residues. V lost 11 bases and J 2 bases, leaving 12 bases between the germline ends. The germline V gene encodes CDR1 SNHLY and CDR2 FYNNEI. CDR3 residues: CASGSPNTGELFF. CDR3 DNA sequence: TGTGCCTCCGGGTCGCCCAACACCGGGGAGCTGTTTTTT.

The chain carries TRBV20-1 and TRBJ1-2; TRBD1 matches 8 bases. CDR3 size: 13 residues. CDR1 DFQATT and CDR2 SNEGSKA come from the germline V gene (reference sequence). Germline trimming cut 6 bases from V and 2 bases from J; bases unmatched to any gene: 5. The DNA for the CDR3 is TGCAGTGCCCCCGGACAGGGAAACTATGGCTACACCTTC. Its protein is CSAPGQGNYGYTF.

This chain links TRBV2 with TRBJ1-5; 7 bases match TRBD1. The CDR3 extends over 14 amino acids. J gave up 4 bases and V 5 bases, and 5 bases lay outside the gene matches. CDR1 SNHLY and CDR2 FYNNEI come from the germline V gene. The CDR3 sequence: CASSTAGGNQPQHF. The CDR3 nucleotides read TGTGCCAGCAGTACCGCAGGGGGTAATCAGCCCCAGCATTTT.

This clonotype showed up just a few times. The chain is built from TRBV12-3 or TRBV12-4 and TRBJ1-1, with unresolved D. V dropped 6 bases and J dropped 10 bases, with 15 bases sitting between them. The CDR3 runs to 12 residues. The CDR3, as DNA: TGTGCCAGCAGCTTGACTCAGAGGGTAGCTTTCTTT. It yields the protein CASSLTQRVAFF.

This clonotype came up many times. J is TRBJ1-1 and V is TRBV7-2, with TRBD1 as a possible D gene (5 bases). V lost 4 bases and J lost 11, with 20 bases in between. The CDR3 is made up of 14 amino acids. Germline lookup yields CDR1 SGHTA and CDR2 FQGNSA. The CDR3 DNA follows: TGTGCCAGCAGCTCTTCCCCAGGGTCGGTGATCGCTTTCTTT. It is translated as CASSSSPGSVIAFF.

Many counts were recorded for this clonotype. The DNA of the CDR3 is TGTGCCAGCAGCCAAGATCGGGACAAAAGGGATACGCAGTATTTT. It yields the protein CASSQDRDKRDTQYF. The rearrangement links TRBV4-2 to TRBJ2-3; D may be TRBD1 (6 bases). The CDR3 is made up of 15 amino acids. V lost 0 bases to trimming and J lost 6 bases, with 13 bases between them. CDR1 LGHNA and CDR2 YNFKEQ come from the germline V gene.

V is TRBV27 and J is TRBJ1-2; 10 positions match TRBD1. V shed 5 bases and J 6 bases; nucleotides not matched to a gene: 6. Germline CDR1 MNHEY, CDR2 SMNVEV (reference sequence). The CDR3 loop spans 14 amino acids. The CDR3 is CASSTGQGLHGYTF. CDR3 nucleotides: TGTGCCAGCAGTACGGGACAGGGGCTTCATGGCTACACCTTC.

This clonotype was picked up many times. The chain employs TRBV6-6 and TRBJ2-5; D unresolved. V shed 5 bases and J shed 7 bases, with 14 bases lying between them. The CDR3 contains 13 residues. Germline V CDR1 and CDR2: MNHNY, SVGAGI (reference sequence). This CDR3 reads CASSKSHEGTQYF. CDR3 DNA: TGTGCCAGCAGTAAAAGCCACGAAGGGACCCAGTACTTC.

This clonotype was detected ten times or more. V and J are TRBV29-1 and TRBJ1-1, with 8 bases identical to TRBD1. This CDR3 is built from 15 residues. With 8 bases clipped from V and 4 bases from J, the junction kept 15 bases outside the gene matches. Germline-derived CDR1 and CDR2 are SQVTM and ANQGSEA. CDR3: CSFVGRAGGLTEAFF. Written as DNA, the CDR3 is TGCAGCTTCGTGGGCCGGGCAGGGGGCCTCACTGAAGCTTTCTTT.

This clonotype turned up a few times. CDR3 DNA sequence: TGCAGTGCTAGAGCTAGCACCCGGGGACTGGTTGAGCAGTTCTTC. Amino acids: CSARASTRGLVEQFF. This chain joins TRBV20-1 and TRBJ2-1; a weak D match, TRBD2 (6 bases). Trimming shortened V by 1 base and J by 9 bases, and 19 bases separated the two germline ends. In germline, CDR1 is DFQATT, CDR2 SNEGSKA (reference sequence). CDR3 length equals 15 residues.

This clonotype was seen many times. The chain joins TRBV5-1 to TRBJ2-5, with 10 bases that match TRBD2. The germline V gene encodes CDR1 SGHRS and CDR2 YFSETQ. This CDR3 is 16 amino acids long. V lost 2 bases and J lost 1; bases outside the gene matches: 5. CDR3 nucleotide sequence: TGCGCCAGCAGCTTTGGGTCTAGCGGGGGCCAAGAGACCCAGTACTTC. It is translated as CASSFGSSGGQETQYF.

The rearrangement joins TRBV20-1 to TRBJ1-5; no definite D call. Looked up from germline, CDR1 is DFQATT and CDR2 is SNEGSKA (reference sequence). V shed 3 bases and J shed 4 bases, with 10 bases lying between them. This CDR3 contains 13 residues. CDR3 loop: CSASRRVNQPQHF. CDR3 DNA sequence: TGCAGTGCTAGCCGACGGGTAAATCAGCCCCAGCATTTT.

This sequence joins TRBV12-3 or TRBV12-4 and TRBJ2-5, with D possibly matching TRBD2 (7 bases). The CDR3 consists of 19 residues. The V end lost 6 bases, the J end lost 5 bases, and 31 bases lay between the germline ends. Written as DNA, the CDR3 is TGTGCCAGCAGCCTCCCGGGGGGCGGCACTCAAAGCTTTAGCGAGACCCAGTACTTC. Its translation is CASSLPGGGTQSFSETQYF.